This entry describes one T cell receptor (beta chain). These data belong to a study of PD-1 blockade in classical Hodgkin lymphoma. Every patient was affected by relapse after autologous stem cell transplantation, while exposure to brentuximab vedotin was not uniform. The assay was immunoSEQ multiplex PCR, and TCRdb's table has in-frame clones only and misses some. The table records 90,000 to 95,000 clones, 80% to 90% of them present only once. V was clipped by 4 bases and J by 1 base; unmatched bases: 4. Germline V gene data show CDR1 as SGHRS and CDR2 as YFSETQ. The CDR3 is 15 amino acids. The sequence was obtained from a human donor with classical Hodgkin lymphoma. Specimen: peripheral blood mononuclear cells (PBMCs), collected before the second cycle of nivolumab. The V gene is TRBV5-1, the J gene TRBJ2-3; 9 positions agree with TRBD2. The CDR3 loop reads CASSIIAGGTDTQYF. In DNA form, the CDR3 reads TGCGCCAGCAGCATAATAGCGGGGGGCACAGATACGCAGTATTTT.